Included here is one TCR beta chain sequence, with context. The Seattle patients joined while their infection was active and were tracked longitudinally afterward. Methods used by the authors: Nucleated cell number was recorded as an estimate derived from reference gene primer amplification. Profiled with immunoSEQ multiplex PCR; TCRdb holds only in-frame clones, not every one. The V and J calls and clone size come from that table; D and trimming were worked out from the DNA. Here the sample spans 300,000 or so clones, approximately 87% being singletons. The ends lost 5 bases at V and 2 bases at J; junction bases unmatched: 3. The germline CDR1 and CDR2 sequences are KGHSH and LQKENI. This CDR3 comprises 14 residues. The sample originates from a study of blood T cell repertoires in COVID-19. Whole-study context: The United States, Italy and Spain provided the acute and convalescent COVID-19 samples.

Input material: peripheral blood. This sequence originates from a woman in her 30s with COVID-19, enrolled during active disease. V is TRBV18 and J is TRBJ1-2, with 9 nucleotides matching TRBD1. CDR3 sequence: CASSSGQGNYGYTF. In nucleotides, the CDR3 is TGTGCCAGCTCATCCGGACAGGGGAACTATGGCTACACCTTC.